One sample yielded the 21 T cell receptor beta chains listed below, sequenced in a study of cytomegalovirus exposure and HLA in healthy donors. Researchers ran the PCR with 60 Vbeta and 13 Jbeta primers. Generated by immunoSEQ multiplex PCR, the TCRdb table keeps only in-frame clones and is missing some. This table holds roughly 190,000 clones, roughly 9.5% found once. The sequencing input was PBMCs. These TCRs come from a woman in her twenties or thirties in good health and CMV-seropositive.

This clone has more than one count but fewer than ten. The V and J genes are TRBV12-2 and TRBJ2-4; the table gives TRBD1 as D, unverified against the DNA. TRBV12-2 is a documented pseudogene. The CDR3 length is 16 residues. CDR3 coding DNA: TGTGCAAGTCGCTTAGTATTTTGGCTAGCCAAAAACATTCAGTACTTC. Translation: CASRLVFWLAKNIQYF.

This clone was counted between two and nine times. The rearrangement joins TRBV5-1 to TRBJ2-1, with D possibly matching TRBD2 (6 bases). V was shortened by 0 bases and J by 0 bases, with 7 bases between the two germline ends. This CDR3 has 15 amino acids. Germline CDR1 is SGHRS and CDR2 is YFSETQ. CDR3 bases: TGCGCCAGCAGCTTGGATAGCGGCTCCTACAATGAGCAGTTCTTC. It is translated as CASSLDSGSYNEQFF.

The gene calls are TRBV5-5 and TRBJ1-1; D unresolved. The V end was cut by 3 bases, the J end by 3 bases, with 6 bases between. This CDR3 spans 12 amino acids. Germline V lookup: CDR1 SGHKS, CDR2 YYEKEE (reference sequence). DNA of the CDR3: TGTGCCAGCAGCTGGCGGGACACTGAAGCTTTCTTT. Translation gives CASSWRDTEAFF.

The chain links TRBV6-5 to TRBJ2-1, with 8 bases matching TRBD2. J was trimmed by 2 bases and V by 2 bases; bases with no gene match: 5. The CDR3 length is 16 residues. Germline V gene sequence: CDR1 MNHEY, CDR2 SVGAGI. In DNA, the CDR3 is TGTGCCAGCAGTTACACAGCGGGAGAAGCCTACAATGAGCAGTTCTTC. It is translated as CASSYTAGEAYNEQFF.

The chain recombines TRBV5-8 with TRBJ1-2; TRBD1 agrees at 9 bases. CDR3 length: 14 amino acids. Trimming took 4 bases from V and 8 from J; bases not matched to a gene: 9. The germline CDR1 and CDR2 sequences are SGHTS and YDEGEE. CDR3 sequence: CASSPPWDREGYTF. The CDR3 DNA follows: TGTGCCAGCAGCCCCCCCTGGGACAGGGAGGGCTACACCTTC. Using reference TRBV5-8 and TRBJ1-2 for the parts outside the CDR3, the full variable domain is EAGVTQSPTHLIKTRGQQATLRCSPISGHTSVYWYQQALGLGLQFLLWYDEGEERNRGNFPPRFSGRQFPNYSSELNVNALELEDSALYLCASSPPWDREGYTFGSGTRLTVV.

The rearrangement links TRBV5-1 to TRBJ1-1; D remains ambiguous. Germline V gene sequence: CDR1 SGHRS, CDR2 YFSETQ. The V end lost 3 bases, the J end lost 5 bases, and 17 bases lay between the germline ends. This CDR3 is built from 15 residues. The CDR3 bases are TGCGCCAGCAGCTCGAGACACCGGGGAGGGACTGAAGCTTTCTTT. It specifies CASSSRHRGGTEAFF.

J is TRBJ2-3 and V is TRBV29-1; 8 bases fit TRBD2. This CDR3 has 15 residues. Germline V lookup: CDR1 SQVTM, CDR2 ANQGSEA. V lost 3 bases, J lost 2 bases, and 7 bases stayed unmatched. CDR3 loop: CSVEPYSGITDTQYF. Written as DNA, the CDR3 is TGCAGCGTTGAGCCCTATAGCGGGATCACAGATACGCAGTATTTT.

This chain connects TRBV5-1 to TRBJ1-4; maybe TRBD1 (6 bases). Trimming stripped 4 bases from V and 4 bases from J, with 14 bases between. Looked up from germline, CDR1 is SGHRS and CDR2 is YFSETQ. The CDR3 contains 15 residues. The CDR3 DNA reads TGCGCCAGCAGCCCAGTAGACAGGAGTAATGAAAAACTGTTTTTT. Translation: CASSPVDRSNEKLFF.

Points on this clone: One end of the junction is discordant with germline, which a read error may explain. This sequence joins TRBV6-6 and TRBJ1-1; no clear D gene. There are 15 residues in the CDR3. Per germline, CDR1 MNHNY and CDR2 SVGAGI (reference sequence). CDR3 sequence reads: CASSDQRFLNAEAFF. For the CDR3, the DNA is TGTGCCAGCAGCGATCAGAGGTTCCTGAACGCTGAAGCTTTCTTT.

This chain's CDR3 is CASSSPGTPEAFF. CDR3 nucleotide sequence: TGTGCCAGCAGTTCCCCCGGGACACCCGAAGCTTTCTTT. The rearrangement links TRBV27 to TRBJ1-1; weak D call: TRBD1 (6 bases). Trimming pared 4 bases from V and 8 bases from J, leaving 14 bases between. Germline lookup yields CDR1 MNHEY and CDR2 SMNVEV (reference sequence). This CDR3 has 13 amino acids.

The J gene is TRBJ1-2, the V gene TRBV5-1, with 7 positions matching TRBD1. CDR3 length: 13 residues. Germline trimming cut 7 bases from V and 4 bases from J; bases unmatched to any gene: 7. CDR1 is SGHRS and CDR2 is YFSETQ in the germline V gene. In DNA, the CDR3 is TGCGCCAGCCACTCGGGACAGTCCTATGGCTACACCTTC. Its translation is CASHSGQSYGYTF.

The chain recombines TRBV5-1 with TRBJ2-1; 7 nucleotides match TRBD2. The germline gives CDR1 SGHRS, CDR2 YFSETQ. The CDR3 contains 14 residues. The V gene end was trimmed by 1 base and the J gene end by 7 bases; junction bases not matched to a gene: 5. The CDR3 region is CASSLRRELNEQFF. CDR3 nucleotides: TGCGCCAGCAGCTTGAGGCGGGAGTTAAATGAGCAGTTCTTC.

This clone was seen a handful of times. This sequence joins TRBV29-1 and TRBJ1-1; D is possibly TRBD1 (5 bases). Germline CDR1 is SQVTM and CDR2 is ANQGSEA. The CDR3 extends over 15 amino acids. The V end lost 0 bases, the J end lost 0 bases, and 11 bases lay between the germline ends. Written as DNA, the CDR3 is TGCAGCGTTGAAGACCTCCAGGGCATGAACACTGAAGCTTTCTTT. Translating gives CSVEDLQGMNTEAFF. The entire variable domain, with the rest obtained from reference TRBV29-1 and TRBJ1-1, is as follows: SAVISQKPSRDICQRGTSLTIQCQVDSQVTMMFWYRQQPGQSLTLIATANQGSEATYESGFVIDKFPISRPNLTFSTLTVSNMSPEDSSIYLCSVEDLQGMNTEAFFGQGTRLTVV.

The V call is TRBV5-1, the J call TRBJ2-2; 7 nucleotides agree with TRBD2. J lost 7 bases, V lost 3 bases, and 12 bases had no gene match. Germline lookup yields CDR1 SGHRS and CDR2 YFSETQ. The CDR3 is made up of 16 amino acids. In nucleotides, the CDR3 is TGCGCCAGCAGCTACTTCGCGGGAGTAACGGACGGGGAGCTGTTTTTT. Its protein product is CASSYFAGVTDGELFF.

This clone has just a few counts. The genes are TRBV6-5 and TRBJ2-7; maybe TRBD1 (5 bases). Germline CDR1 reads MNHEY; CDR2 reads SVGAGI. Trimming stripped 0 bases from V and 0 bases from J, with 12 bases between. The CDR3 spans 16 residues. The CDR3 DNA is TGTGCCAGCAGTTACTCGAGCAGGGTGAGCTCCTACGAGCAGTACTTC. It is translated as CASSYSSRVSSYEQYF.

This chain uses TRBV10-3 with TRBJ2-3; possible D gene TRBD2, 6 bases. The ends were cut back, 7 bases at V and 2 bases at J, with 13 bases in the middle. Germline CDR1 is ENHRY and CDR2 is SYGVKD. The CDR3 contains 14 residues. CDR3 sequence: CAIMEGSHTDTQYF. DNA of the CDR3: TGTGCCATCATGGAGGGATCTCACACAGATACGCAGTATTTT.

The chain has TRBV4-1 and TRBJ2-7; no reliable D call. The CDR3 contains 13 residues. The V gene lost 0 bases and the J gene lost 3 bases, with 6 bases spanning the gap. CDR1 and CDR2 from the germline V gene are MGHRA and YSYEKL. Written as DNA, the CDR3 is TGCGCCAGCAGCCAAGATCTAGGCTACGAGCAGTACTTC. Its translation is CASSQDLGYEQYF.

This clone has only a few counts. The genes are TRBV6-1 and TRBJ1-1, with D hard to call. The CDR3 spans 15 residues. CDR1 MNHNS and CDR2 SASEGT come from the germline V gene. Trimming cost V 3 bases and J 1 base, with 12 bases left between them. The CDR3 loop is CASSDNSLGNTEAFF. DNA of the CDR3: TGTGCCAGCAGTGATAACAGCCTCGGGAACACTGAAGCTTTCTTT.

This clone came up a few times. The chain couples TRBV6-5 to TRBJ2-5; 7 bases map to TRBD1. Germline V gene lookup returns CDR1 MNHEY and CDR2 SVGAGI. Trimming removed 0 bases from V and 5 bases from J; junction bases left unmatched: 9. The CDR3 consists of 16 residues. CDR3 protein: CASSYSGQSPRETQYF. The CDR3 DNA reads TGTGCCAGCAGTTACTCGGGACAGTCCCCCAGGGAGACCCAGTACTTC.

The chain is built from TRBV30 and TRBJ2-2; D is possibly TRBD2 (5 bases). Germline values: CDR1 GTSNPN, CDR2 SVGIG (reference sequence). V lost 3 bases and J 0 bases, leaving 8 bases between the germline ends. The CDR3 is 14 residues long. CDR3: CAWRRRANTGELFF. The CDR3 DNA follows: TGTGCCTGGAGGCGGCGGGCGAACACCGGGGAGCTGTTTTTT.

The chain employs TRBV5-1 and TRBJ2-7; TRBD2 agrees at 8 bases. This CDR3 is built from 15 residues. Germline V gives CDR1 SGHRS, CDR2 YFSETQ. Unmatched junction bases numbered 5, after V lost 1 base and J lost 2 bases. CDR3 region: CASSLSGSFTYEQYF. DNA of the CDR3: TGCGCCAGCAGCTTGAGCGGGAGCTTCACCTACGAGCAGTACTTC.